This T cell receptor (beta chain) comes out of a study of PD-L1 blockade in urothelial cancer. As for the study in general: Beginning at some point between 2013 and 2014, patients received atezolizumab, given as 1,200 mg intravenously every 3 weeks. The median number of T cells present in blood samples was approximately 140,000.

Noted time point: peripheral blood 6 weeks after treatment start. Germline lookup yields CDR1 LNHDA and CDR2 SQIVND (reference sequence). V lost 0 bases, J lost 3 bases, and 11 bases lay in between. This CDR3 has 15 residues. Data came from immunoSEQ multiplex PCR; TCRdb stores just in-frame clones and leaves some out. Of about 120,000 clones in the sample, about 91% were seen once. The sequence was obtained from a man between 60 and 75 years old with urothelial cancer. The chain combines TRBV19 with TRBJ2-5; the D is unclear. The sequenced sample was PBMCs, obtained around atezolizumab (anti-PD-L1) treatment. CDR3 residues: CASSIDWPGKETQYF. DNA of the CDR3: TGTGCCAGTAGTATAGATTGGCCAGGCAAAGAGACCCAGTACTTC.